The next 14 T cell receptor beta chains were all read from a single sample in a study of T cell responses to AZD1222 COVID-19 vaccine. Clones were sequenced by immunoSEQ multiplex PCR, and TCRdb holds only the in-frame ones, with some missing. The table lists some 130,000 clones, around 90% of them singletons. Sequences were derived from peripheral blood, sampled on day 0 of AZD1222 vaccination. The source of these receptors is an adult in good health.

The chain has TRBV19 and TRBJ1-2, with a weak D call TRBD1 (6 bases). Germline CDR1 and CDR2: LNHDA and SQIVND (reference sequence). The CDR3 runs to 13 residues. V was shortened by 5 bases and J by 4 bases, with 11 bases between the two germline ends. The CDR3, as DNA: TGTGCCAGTAGTCTCAGGGGAACCTATGGCTACACCTTC. Its protein is CASSLRGTYGYTF.

The table lists this clone with a few counts. Its ends do not fully match the called genes, so a read error is possible. V usage is TRBV12-3 or TRBV12-4 and J usage is TRBJ1-1; 11 nucleotides agree with TRBD1. The length of the CDR3 is 12 residues. The CDR3 nucleotides are TGTGCCAGCAGTTTACGGGACAGGGGGTATCGCTTT. This sequence encodes CASSLRDRGYRF.

The CDR3 DNA follows: TGTGCCAGCAGCTTGACAGGCGGCACTGAAGCTTTCTTT. This sequence encodes CASSLTGGTEAFF. The chain couples TRBV5-4 to TRBJ1-1; D may be TRBD1 (5 bases). The CDR3 is made up of 13 amino acids. Trimming stripped 1 base from V and 4 bases from J, with 8 bases between. The V gene's germline CDR1 is SGHNT and CDR2 YYREEE (reference sequence).

The chain couples TRBV5-4 to TRBJ1-1; D is perhaps TRBD1 (6 bases). The CDR3 contains 14 residues. Germline V gene lookup returns CDR1 SGHNT and CDR2 YYREEE (reference sequence). With 0 bases removed from V and 5 bases from J, the gap between germline ends came to 11 bases. The DNA for the CDR3 is TGTGCCAGCAGCTTGGAACAGGGCAGGACTGAAGCTTTCTTT. It yields the protein CASSLEQGRTEAFF.

This clone was picked up one time. J is TRBJ1-2 and V is TRBV29-1, with D unclear. The CDR3 runs 14 residues. Between the trimmed V and J ends, which lost 4 bases and 3 bases, there was a span of 15 bases. Germline V gene data show CDR1 as SQVTM and CDR2 as ANQGSEA. The CDR3 loop reads CSVANVELDYGYTF. CDR3 sequence (DNA): TGCAGCGTTGCCAACGTGGAATTGGACTATGGCTACACCTTC.

The J gene is TRBJ1-1, the V gene TRBV4-2; D is uncertain. Per the germline V gene, CDR1 is LGHNA and CDR2 is YNFKEQ. V was pared by 3 bases and J by 11 bases, with 16 bases between. The CDR3 contains 13 residues. CDR3 sequence: CASSHSAGKEAFF. In nucleotides, the CDR3 is TGTGCCAGCAGCCACTCGGCGGGGAAGGAGGCTTTCTTT.

V usage is TRBV5-1 and J usage is TRBJ1-1; possible D gene TRBD1, 6 bases. The germline V gene encodes CDR1 SGHRS and CDR2 YFSETQ. The ends were cut back, 4 bases at V and 0 bases at J, with 10 bases in the middle. The CDR3 extends over 14 amino acids. CDR3 residues: CASSGGQMNTEAFF. CDR3 DNA: TGCGCCAGCAGCGGCGGACAGATGAACACTGAAGCTTTCTTT.

V usage is TRBV28 and J usage is TRBJ2-3, with D tentatively TRBD2 (6 bases). The CDR3 runs to 13 residues. Germline-derived CDR1 and CDR2 are MDHEN and SYDVKM. V was pared by 8 bases and J by 9 bases, with 18 bases between. The DNA of the CDR3 is TGTGCCAGCGGCGGGAACCCACAGATAACGCAGTATTTT. Protein product: CASGGNPQITQYF.

This clone was found a few times. This chain uses TRBV29-1 with TRBJ2-7; TRBD1 might be the D (6 bases). The V and J ends lost 5 bases and 2 bases respectively, with 7 bases between them. CDR1 and CDR2 from the germline V gene are SQVTM and ANQGSEA. CDR3 length: 11 residues. For the CDR3, the DNA is TGCAGCGTTAGGACAGCCTACGAGCAGTACTTC. Encoded protein: CSVRTAYEQYF.

The chain employs TRBV19 and TRBJ1-2; no reliable D call. The CDR3 length is 13 residues. Per germline, CDR1 LNHDA and CDR2 SQIVND (reference sequence). Trimming cost V 6 bases and J 4 bases, with 12 bases left between them. CDR3 residues: CASSTEPAYGYTF. CDR3 DNA: TGTGCCAGTAGCACAGAGCCAGCCTATGGCTACACCTTC.

This chain connects TRBV15 to TRBJ2-3; 9 nucleotides align to TRBD2. Per germline, CDR1 LNHNV and CDR2 YYDKDF (reference sequence). The CDR3 totals 18 residues. J gave up 3 bases and V 0 bases, and 10 bases lay outside the gene matches. CDR3 DNA: TGTGCCACCAGCAGAGATGGTCCGGCGGGGGGGCTAACAGATACGCAGTATTTT. Amino acid sequence: CATSRDGPAGGLTDTQYF.

This chain links TRBV4-1 with TRBJ1-5, with 7 bases identical to TRBD1. This CDR3 contains 16 residues. The germline V gene encodes CDR1 MGHRA and CDR2 YSYEKL. Losses at the gene ends were 1 base for V and 7 bases for J; bases not matched to a gene: 10. The CDR3 DNA follows: TGCGCCAGCAGCCAAGTGACAGGGAGATCTGGGCAGCCCCAGCATTTT. This codes for CASSQVTGRSGQPQHF.

The chain's CDR3 is CSASRQTIAGAEAFF. CDR3 coding DNA: TGCAGTGCTAGTCGGCAGACTATTGCGGGGGCTGAAGCTTTCTTT. The chain uses TRBV20-1 and TRBJ1-1; TRBD1 might be the D (5 bases). The CDR3 extends over 15 amino acids. V was trimmed by 3 bases and J by 6 bases, leaving 20 bases between them. CDR1 DFQATT and CDR2 SNEGSKA come from the germline V gene (reference sequence).

V and J are TRBV7-2 and TRBJ1-1, with unresolved D. V was clipped by 1 base and J by 4 bases, with 16 bases between them. The CDR3 has 16 residues. Germline V gives CDR1 SGHTA, CDR2 FQGNSA. CDR3 DNA: TGTGCCAGCAGCTTAGGGGGAGGGAGGGTCGGCACTGAAGCTTTCTTT. Translation gives CASSLGGGRVGTEAFF. Complete variable domain (other parts from reference TRBV7-2 and TRBJ1-1): GAGVSQSPSNKVTEKGKDVELRCDPISGHTALYWYRQSLGQGLEFLIYFQGNSAPDKSGLPSDRFSAERTGGSVSTLTIQRTQQEDSAVYLCASSLGGGRVGTEAFFGQGTRLTVV.